This T cell receptor (beta chain) was captured in a study of T cells in Graves' hyperthyroidism and ophthalmopathy. This clonotype has ten or more counts. RNA transcripts were the template for amplifying TCR beta CDR3 regions. With the HTBI primer set, the TCR CDR3 went through a first round of RT-PCR. TCRdb re-called the multiplex PCR reads through MiXCR, storing one row per CDR3 protein. The sample consists of more than 350,000 distinct CDR3 sequences, 14% to 15% of them appearing once. Per germline, CDR1 ENHRY and CDR2 SYGVKD. The CDR3 spans 14 residues. Unmatched junction bases numbered 12, after V lost 10 bases and J lost 4 bases.

The chain recombines TRBV10-3 with TRBJ1-2; 7 nucleotides align to TRBD1. The sequence was collected from a woman younger than 45 with Graves' hyperthyroidism. Sequenced sample: blood. The CDR3 DNA follows: TGTGCCACCGGCGGCAGGGGGGAACGCTATGGCTACACCTTC. Its translation is CATGGRGERYGYTF.